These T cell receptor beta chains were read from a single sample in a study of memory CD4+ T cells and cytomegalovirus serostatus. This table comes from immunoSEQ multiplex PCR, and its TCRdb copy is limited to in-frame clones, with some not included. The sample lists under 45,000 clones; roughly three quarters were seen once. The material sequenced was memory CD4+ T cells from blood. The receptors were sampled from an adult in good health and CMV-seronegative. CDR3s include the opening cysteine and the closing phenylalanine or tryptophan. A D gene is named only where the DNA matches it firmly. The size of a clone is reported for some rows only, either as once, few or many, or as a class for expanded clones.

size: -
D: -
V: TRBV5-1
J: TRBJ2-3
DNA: TGCGCCAGCAGCTCTACATCTAGTACCACAGATACGCAGTATTTT
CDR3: CASSSTSSTTDTQYF

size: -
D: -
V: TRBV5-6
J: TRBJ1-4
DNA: TGTGCCAGCAGCCGCCTGGGGACCGTCTCCAATGAAAAACTGTTTTTT
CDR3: CASSRLGTVSNEKLFF

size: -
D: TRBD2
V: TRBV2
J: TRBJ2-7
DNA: TGTGCCACCGGGACTAGCTCCAACGAGCAGTACTTC
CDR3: CATGTSSNEQYF

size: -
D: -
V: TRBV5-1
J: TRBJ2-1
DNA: TGCGCCAGCAGCTCGGTAGGGGGGGCGGGTAATGAGCAGTTCTTC
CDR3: CASSSVGGAGNEQFF

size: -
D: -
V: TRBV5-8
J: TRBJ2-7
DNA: TGTGCCAGCAGCTCACGACTAACCCCCTCCTACGAGCAGTACTTC
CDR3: CASSSRLTPSYEQYF

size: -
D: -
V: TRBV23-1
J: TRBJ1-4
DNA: TGCGCCAGCACCCCGGGTTTCGGGAGTGAAAAACTGTTTTTT
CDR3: CASTPGFGSEKLFF

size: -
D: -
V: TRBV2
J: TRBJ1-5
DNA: TGTGCCAGCAGTCAGGACAACCTAAATCAGCCCCAGCATTTT
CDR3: CASSQDNLNQPQHF

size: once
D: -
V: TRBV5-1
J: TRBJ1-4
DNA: TGCGCCAGCAGCTTGGGCCCGGCCGAAGGTAATGAAAAACTGTTTTTT
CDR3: CASSLGPAEGNEKLFF

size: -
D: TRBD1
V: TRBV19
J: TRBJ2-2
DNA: TGTGCCAGTAGTATAGGATCCAGGGGGCGCACCGGGGAGCTGTTTTTT
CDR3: CASSIGSRGRTGELFF

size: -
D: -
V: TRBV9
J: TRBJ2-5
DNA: TGTGCCAGCAGCGAGACCCTAGCTGCAGAGACCCAGTACTTC
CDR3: CASSETLAAETQYF

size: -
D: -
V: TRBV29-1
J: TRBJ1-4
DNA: TGCAGCGTTGGTAGTACGGGCACTAATGAAAAACTGTTTTTT
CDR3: CSVGSTGTNEKLFF

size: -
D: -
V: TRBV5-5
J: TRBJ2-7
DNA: TGTGCCAGCAGCTTGCGTTTTACTGATTCCTACGAGCAGTACTTC
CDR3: CASSLRFTDSYEQYF

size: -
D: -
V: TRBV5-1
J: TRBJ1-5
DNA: TGCGCCAGCAGGAATCCCATGCCCCAGCATTTT
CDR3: CASRNPMPQHF

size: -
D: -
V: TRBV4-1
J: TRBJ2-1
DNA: TGCGCCAGCAGCCAGAGTGCCACAGGATTGGTAAACAATGAGCAGTTCTTC
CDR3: CASSQSATGLVNNEQFF

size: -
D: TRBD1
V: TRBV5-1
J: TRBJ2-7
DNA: TGCGCCAGCAGCTTCACGACAGGGGGGAACTACGAGCAGTACTTC
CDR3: CASSFTTGGNYEQYF

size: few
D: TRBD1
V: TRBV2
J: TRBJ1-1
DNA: TGTGCCAGCAGTGAAGGGGGCAGGGGGCGCGGGACTGAAGCTTTCTTT
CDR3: CASSEGGRGRGTEAFF

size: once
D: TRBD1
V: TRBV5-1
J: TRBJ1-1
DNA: TGCGCCAGCAGCACCGGGACAGGGGGCAGGTCGACTGAAGCTTTCTTT
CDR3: CASSTGTGGRSTEAFF

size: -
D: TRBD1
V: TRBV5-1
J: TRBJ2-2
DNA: TGCGCCAGCACATCAGGGGGCAGTACCGGGGAGCTGTTTTTT
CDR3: CASTSGGSTGELFF

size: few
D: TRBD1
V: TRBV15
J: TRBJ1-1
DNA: TGTGCCACCAGCAGACCCGGGACAGCGAACACTGAAGCTTTCTTT
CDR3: CATSRPGTANTEAFF

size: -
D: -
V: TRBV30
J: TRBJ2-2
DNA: TGTGCCTGGAGTCCCCCCAGGATGATGGACACCGGGGAGCTGTTTTTT
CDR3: CAWSPPRMMDTGELFF

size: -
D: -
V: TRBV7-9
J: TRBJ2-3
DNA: TGTGCCAGCAGCCCCCTGTTGGGGGGGGCGCGAGATACGCAGTATTTT
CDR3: CASSPLLGGARDTQYF

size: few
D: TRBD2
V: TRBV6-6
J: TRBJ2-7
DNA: TGTGCCAGCGGGGGGAGCGGGGGGCCGATGTACGAGCAGTACTTC
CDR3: CASGGSGGPMYEQYF

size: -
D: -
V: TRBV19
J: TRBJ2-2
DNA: TGTGCCGGACAGAGCCACACCGGGGAGCTGTTTTTT
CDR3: CAGQSHTGELFF

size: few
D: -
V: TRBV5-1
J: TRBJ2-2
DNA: TGCGCCAGCAGCTTGGGGGAGACCACCGGGGAGCTGTTTTTT
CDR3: CASSLGETTGELFF

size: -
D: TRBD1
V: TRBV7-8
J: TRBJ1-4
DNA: TGTGCCAGCAGCACGCGGACAGGGGGAAGAGTTGGTTCAACTAATGAAAAACTGTTTTTT
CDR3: CASSTRTGGRVGSTNEKLFF

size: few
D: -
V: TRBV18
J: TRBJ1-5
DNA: TGTGCCAGCTCACCAGCAATCGGTACGAGGCAGCCCCAGCATTTT
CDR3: CASSPAIGTRQPQHF

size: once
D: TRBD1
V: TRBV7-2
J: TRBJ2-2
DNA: TGTGCCAGCAGCTCAACAGGGGGCCCCACCGGGGAGCTGTTTTTT
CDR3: CASSSTGGPTGELFF

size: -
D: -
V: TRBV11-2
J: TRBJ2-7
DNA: TGTGCCAGCAGCTTCGGGACACGATACGAGCAGTACTTC
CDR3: CASSFGTRYEQYF

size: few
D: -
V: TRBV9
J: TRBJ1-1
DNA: TGTGCCAGCAGCGTGTGGCAGGGGACTGAAGCTTTCTTT
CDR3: CASSVWQGTEAFF

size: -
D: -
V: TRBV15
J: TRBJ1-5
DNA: TGTGCCACCAGCAGAGCAGGGAAGCAGCCCCAGCATTTT
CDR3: CATSRAGKQPQHF

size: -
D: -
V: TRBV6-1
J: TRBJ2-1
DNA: TGTGCCAGCAGTGGCGAGGTGGGGTTACACAATGAGCAGTTCTTC
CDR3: CASSGEVGLHNEQFF

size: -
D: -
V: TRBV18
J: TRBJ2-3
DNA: TGTGCCAGCTCCTTGAAGGGAGATACGCAGTATTTT
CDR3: CASSLKGDTQYF

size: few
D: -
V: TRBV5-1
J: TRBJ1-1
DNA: TGCGCCAGCAGAGATGGAGTAAAGAACACTGAAGCTTTCTTT
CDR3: CASRDGVKNTEAFF

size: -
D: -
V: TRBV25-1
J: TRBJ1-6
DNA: TGTGCCGTATCAGAGGGCGGGTATAATTCACCCCTCCACTTT
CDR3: CAVSEGGYNSPLHF

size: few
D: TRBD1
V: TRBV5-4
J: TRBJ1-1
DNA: TGTGCCAGCACCTCCCAAAACTACAGGGGTAACACTGAAGCTTTCTTT
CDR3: CASTSQNYRGNTEAFF

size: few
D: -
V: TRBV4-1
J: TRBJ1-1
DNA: TGCGCCAGCAGCCAAGCCCCCGACTTTGAAGCTTTCTTT
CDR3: CASSQAPDFEAFF

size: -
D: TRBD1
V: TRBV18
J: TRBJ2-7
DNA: TGTGCCAGCTCACTAGAGGACAGGGCTTCCTACGAGCAGTACTTC
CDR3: CASSLEDRASYEQYF

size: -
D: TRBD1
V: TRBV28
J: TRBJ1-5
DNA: TGTGCCCTATCCGGGACAGGGGGCCTGGGACGACTGGGCCGGGTCCAGGCCCAGCATTTT
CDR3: CALSGTGGLGRLGRVQAQHF

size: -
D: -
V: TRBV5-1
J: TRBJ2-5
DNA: TGCGCCAGCAGCTTGGCCGCGTGGACCCCGCAAGAGACCCAGTACTTC
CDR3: CASSLAAWTPQETQYF

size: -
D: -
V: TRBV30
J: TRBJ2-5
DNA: TGTGCCTGGACGTTAAGCGAGACCCAGTACTTC
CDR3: CAWTLSETQYF

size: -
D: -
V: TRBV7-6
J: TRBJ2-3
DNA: TGTGCCAGCAGCTTGGAAGATACGCAGTATTTT
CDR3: CASSLEDTQYF

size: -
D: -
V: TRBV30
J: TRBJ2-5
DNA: TGTGCCTGGAGTGGGATTTCCAGGGAGACCCAGTACTTC
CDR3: CAWSGISRETQYF

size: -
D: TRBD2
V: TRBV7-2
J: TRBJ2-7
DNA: TGTGCCAGCAGCTCGCTAGCGGGGGGAAACTACGAGCAGTACTTC
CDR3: CASSSLAGGNYEQYF

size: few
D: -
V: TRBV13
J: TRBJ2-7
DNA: TGTGCCAGCAGCTTAGGCCGCTACGAGCAGTACTTC
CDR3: CASSLGRYEQYF

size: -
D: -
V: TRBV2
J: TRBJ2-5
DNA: TGTGCCAGCACCGAAGGTCAGGGCGAGACCCAGTACTTC
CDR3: CASTEGQGETQYF

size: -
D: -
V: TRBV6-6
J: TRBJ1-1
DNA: TGTGCCAGCAATCGGGGGGGGATAGGGAACACTGAAGCTTTCTTT
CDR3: CASNRGGIGNTEAFF

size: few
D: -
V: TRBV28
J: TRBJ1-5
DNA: TGTGCCAGCAGTTCTCAGGGGAAGAGTCAGCCCCAGCATTTT
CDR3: CASSSQGKSQPQHF

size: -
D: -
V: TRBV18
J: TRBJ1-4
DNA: TGTGCCAGCTCACCAAGAGCGGTAAGGGATGAAAAACTGTTTTTT
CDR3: CASSPRAVRDEKLFF